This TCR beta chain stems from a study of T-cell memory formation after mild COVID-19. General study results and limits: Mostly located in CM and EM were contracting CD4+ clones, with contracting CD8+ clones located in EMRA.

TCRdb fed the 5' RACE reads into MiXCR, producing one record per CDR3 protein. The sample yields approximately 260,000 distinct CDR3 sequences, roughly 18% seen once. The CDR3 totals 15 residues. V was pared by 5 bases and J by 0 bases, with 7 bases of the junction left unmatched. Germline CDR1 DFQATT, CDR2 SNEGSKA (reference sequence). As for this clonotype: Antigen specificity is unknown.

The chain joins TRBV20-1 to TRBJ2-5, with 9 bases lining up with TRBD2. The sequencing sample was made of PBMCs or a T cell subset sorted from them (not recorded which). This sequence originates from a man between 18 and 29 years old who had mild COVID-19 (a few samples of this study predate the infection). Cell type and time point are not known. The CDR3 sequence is CSALLASGDQETQYF. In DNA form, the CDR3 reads TGCAGTGCTCTCTTGGCTAGCGGGGACCAAGAGACCCAGTACTTC.